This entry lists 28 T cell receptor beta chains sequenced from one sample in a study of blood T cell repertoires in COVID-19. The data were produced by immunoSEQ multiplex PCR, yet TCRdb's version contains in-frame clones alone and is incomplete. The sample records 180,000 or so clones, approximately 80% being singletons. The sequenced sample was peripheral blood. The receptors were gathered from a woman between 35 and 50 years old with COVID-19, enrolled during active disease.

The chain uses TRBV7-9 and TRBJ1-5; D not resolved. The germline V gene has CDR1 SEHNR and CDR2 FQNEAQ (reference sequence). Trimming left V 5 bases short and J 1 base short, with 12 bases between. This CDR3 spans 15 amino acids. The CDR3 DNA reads TGTGCCAGCAGCCTAGGAGAGGCCAGCAATCAGCCCCAGCATTTT. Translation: CASSLGEASNQPQHF.

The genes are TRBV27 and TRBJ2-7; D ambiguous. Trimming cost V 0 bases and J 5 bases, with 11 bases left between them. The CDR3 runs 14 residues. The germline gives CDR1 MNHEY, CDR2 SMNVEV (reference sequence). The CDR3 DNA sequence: TGTGCCAGCAGTTTATCGGGCTACAATAACGAGCAGTACTTC. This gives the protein CASSLSGYNNEQYF.

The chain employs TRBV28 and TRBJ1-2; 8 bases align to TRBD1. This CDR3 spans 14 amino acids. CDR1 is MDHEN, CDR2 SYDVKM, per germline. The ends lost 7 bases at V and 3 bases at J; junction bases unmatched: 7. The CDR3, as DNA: TGTGCCAGCACCATTGGACAGGGACACTATGGCTACACCTTC. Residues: CASTIGQGHYGYTF.

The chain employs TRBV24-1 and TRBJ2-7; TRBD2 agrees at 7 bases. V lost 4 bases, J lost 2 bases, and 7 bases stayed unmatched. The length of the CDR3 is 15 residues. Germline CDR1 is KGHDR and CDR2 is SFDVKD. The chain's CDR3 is CATSDPGTNPYEQYF. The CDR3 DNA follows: TGTGCCACCAGTGACCCGGGGACTAACCCCTACGAGCAGTACTTC.

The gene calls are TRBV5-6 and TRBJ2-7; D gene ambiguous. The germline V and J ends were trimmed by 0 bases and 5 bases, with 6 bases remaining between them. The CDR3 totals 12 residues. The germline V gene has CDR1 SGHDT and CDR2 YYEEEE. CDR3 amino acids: CASSLGGHEQYF. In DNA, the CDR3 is TGTGCCAGCAGCTTGGGTGGCCACGAGCAGTACTTC.

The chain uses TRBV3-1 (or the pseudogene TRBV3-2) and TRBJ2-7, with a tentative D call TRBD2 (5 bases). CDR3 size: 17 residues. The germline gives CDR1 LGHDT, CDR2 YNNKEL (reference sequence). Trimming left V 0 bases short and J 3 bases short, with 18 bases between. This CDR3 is CASSQEVRRRGHYEQYF. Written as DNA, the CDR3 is TGTGCCAGCAGCCAAGAGGTAAGGCGTCGGGGTCACTACGAGCAGTACTTC.

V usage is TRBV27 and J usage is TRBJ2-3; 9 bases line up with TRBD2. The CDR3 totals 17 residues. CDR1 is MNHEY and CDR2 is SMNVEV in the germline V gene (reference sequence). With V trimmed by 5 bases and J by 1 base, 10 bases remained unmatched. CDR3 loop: CASSALLAGMGTDTQYF. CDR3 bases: TGTGCCAGCAGTGCCCTTCTAGCGGGGATGGGCACAGATACGCAGTATTTT.

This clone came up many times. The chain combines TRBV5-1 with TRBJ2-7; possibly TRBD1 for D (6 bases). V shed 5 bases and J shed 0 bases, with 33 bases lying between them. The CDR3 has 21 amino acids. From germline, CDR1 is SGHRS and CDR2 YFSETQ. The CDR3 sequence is CASSLPSLSRGSTFISYEQYF. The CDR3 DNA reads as TGCGCCAGCAGTCTACCGTCTTTGAGTAGGGGGAGCACATTCATCTCCTACGAGCAGTACTTC. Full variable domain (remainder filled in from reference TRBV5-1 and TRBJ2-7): KAGVTQTPRYLIKTRGQQVTLSCSPISGHRSVSWYQQTPGQGLQFLFEYFSETQRNKGNFPGRFSGRQFSNSRSEMNVSTLELGDSALYLCASSLPSLSRGSTFISYEQYFGPGTRLTVT.

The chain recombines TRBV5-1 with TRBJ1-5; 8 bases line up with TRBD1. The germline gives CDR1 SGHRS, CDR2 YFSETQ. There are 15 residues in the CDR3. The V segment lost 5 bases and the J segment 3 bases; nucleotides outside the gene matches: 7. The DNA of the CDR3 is TGCGCCAGCAGTCCCGGGACAGGTTTCAATCAGCCCCAGCATTTT. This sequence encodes CASSPGTGFNQPQHF.

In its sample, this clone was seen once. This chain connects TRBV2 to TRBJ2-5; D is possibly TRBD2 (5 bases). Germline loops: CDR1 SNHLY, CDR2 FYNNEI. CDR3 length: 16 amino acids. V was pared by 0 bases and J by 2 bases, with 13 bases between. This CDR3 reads CASSEATGGIQETQYF. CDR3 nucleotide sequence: TGTGCCAGCAGTGAAGCAACCGGAGGTATTCAAGAGACCCAGTACTTC.

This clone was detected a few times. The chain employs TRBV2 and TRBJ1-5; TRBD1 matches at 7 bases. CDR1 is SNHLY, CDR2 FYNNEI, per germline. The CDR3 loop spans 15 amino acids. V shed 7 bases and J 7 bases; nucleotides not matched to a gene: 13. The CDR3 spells CASTAGTAWGQPQHF. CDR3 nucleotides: TGTGCCAGCACCGCCGGGACAGCTTGGGGCCAGCCCCAGCATTTT.

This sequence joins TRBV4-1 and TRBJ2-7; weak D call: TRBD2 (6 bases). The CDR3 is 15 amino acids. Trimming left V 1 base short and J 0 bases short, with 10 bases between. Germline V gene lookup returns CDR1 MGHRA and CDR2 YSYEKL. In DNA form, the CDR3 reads TGCGCCAGCAGCCAAGGAAGGGAGGTCTCCTACGAGCAGTACTTC. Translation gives CASSQGREVSYEQYF.

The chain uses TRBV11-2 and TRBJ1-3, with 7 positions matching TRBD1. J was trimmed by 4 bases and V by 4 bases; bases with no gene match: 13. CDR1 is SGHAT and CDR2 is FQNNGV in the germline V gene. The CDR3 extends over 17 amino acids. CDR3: CASSSRGGQGPGNTIYF. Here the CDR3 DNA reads TGTGCCAGCAGCTCCAGAGGGGGCCAGGGGCCCGGAAACACCATATATTTT.

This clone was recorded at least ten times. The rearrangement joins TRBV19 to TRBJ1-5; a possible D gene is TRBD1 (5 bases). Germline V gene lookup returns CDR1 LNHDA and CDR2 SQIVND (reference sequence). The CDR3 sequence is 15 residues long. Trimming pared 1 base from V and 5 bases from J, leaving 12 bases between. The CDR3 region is CASSIAIQAHQPQHF. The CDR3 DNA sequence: TGTGCCAGTAGTATAGCAATACAGGCCCATCAGCCCCAGCATTTT.

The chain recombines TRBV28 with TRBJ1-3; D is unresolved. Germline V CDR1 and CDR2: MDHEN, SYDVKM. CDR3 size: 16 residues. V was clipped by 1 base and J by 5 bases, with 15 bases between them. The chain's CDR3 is CASSLSEGRLRNTIYF. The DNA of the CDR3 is TGTGCCAGCAGTTTATCTGAGGGCCGATTAAGAAACACCATATATTTT.

The CDR3 reads CSSRAGQLNNEQFF. In DNA form, the CDR3 reads TGCAGCTCCCGCGCGGGGCAGCTGAACAATGAGCAGTTCTTC. V is TRBV29-1 and J is TRBJ2-1; D might be TRBD2 (6 bases). Germline assignment: CDR1 SQVTM and CDR2 ANQGSEA. V gave up 8 bases and J gave up 5 bases, with 19 bases separating them. This CDR3 contains 14 residues.

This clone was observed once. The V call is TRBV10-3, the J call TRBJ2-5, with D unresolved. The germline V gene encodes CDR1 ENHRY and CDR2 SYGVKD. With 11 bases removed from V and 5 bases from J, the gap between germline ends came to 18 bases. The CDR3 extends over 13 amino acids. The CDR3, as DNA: TGTGCCGTCGCGGATCCCGCCGGTGAGACCCAGTACTTC. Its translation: CAVADPAGETQYF.

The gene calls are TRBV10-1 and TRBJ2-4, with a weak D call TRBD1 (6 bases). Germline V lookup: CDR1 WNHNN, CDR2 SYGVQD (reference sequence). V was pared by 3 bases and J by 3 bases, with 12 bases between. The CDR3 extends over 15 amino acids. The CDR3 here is CASSDLPGVKNIQYF. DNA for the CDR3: TGCGCCAGCAGTGATCTACCAGGGGTCAAAAACATTCAGTACTTC.

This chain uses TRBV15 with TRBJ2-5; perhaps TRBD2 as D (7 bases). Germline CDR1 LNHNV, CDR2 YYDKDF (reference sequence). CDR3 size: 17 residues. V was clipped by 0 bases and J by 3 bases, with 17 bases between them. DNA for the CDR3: TGTGCCACCAGCAGAGAAGGAGGGAGGGGGGGCAAAGAGACCCAGTACTTC. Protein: CATSREGGRGGKETQYF.

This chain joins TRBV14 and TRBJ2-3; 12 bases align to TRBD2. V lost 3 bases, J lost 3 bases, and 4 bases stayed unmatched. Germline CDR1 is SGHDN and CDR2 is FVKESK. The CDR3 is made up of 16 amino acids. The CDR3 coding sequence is TGTGCCAGCAGCCACGCTAGCGGGGGGGCTACAGATACGCAGTATTTT. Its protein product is CASSHASGGATDTQYF. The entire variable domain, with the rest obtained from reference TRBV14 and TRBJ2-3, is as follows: EAGVTQFPSHSVIEKGQTVTLRCDPISGHDNLYWYRRVMGKEIKFLLHFVKESKQDESGMPNNRFLAERTGGTYSTLKVQPAELEDSGVYFCASSHASGGATDTQYFGPGTRLTVL.

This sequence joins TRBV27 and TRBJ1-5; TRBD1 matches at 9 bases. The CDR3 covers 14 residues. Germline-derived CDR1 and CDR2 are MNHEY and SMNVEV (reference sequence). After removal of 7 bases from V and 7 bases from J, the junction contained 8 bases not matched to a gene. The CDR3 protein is CASTLTGGKQPQHF. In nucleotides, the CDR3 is TGTGCCAGCACCTTGACAGGGGGAAAGCAGCCCCAGCATTTT.

CDR3 amino acids: CASSLGTSPLGETQYF. CDR3 bases: TGTGCCAGCAGCTTAGGCACTAGCCCTCTGGGGGAGACCCAGTACTTC. The chain couples TRBV7-2 to TRBJ2-5, with a possible D match to TRBD2 (6 bases). This CDR3 has 16 residues. V was pared by 1 base and J by 5 bases, with 17 bases between. CDR1 is SGHTA, CDR2 FQGNSA, per germline. The full variable domain, with the rest looked up from reference TRBV7-2 and TRBJ2-5, is GAGVSQSPSNKVTEKGKDVELRCDPISGHTALYWYRQSLGQGLEFLIYFQGNSAPDKSGLPSDRFSAERTGGSVSTLTIQRTQQEDSAVYLCASSLGTSPLGETQYFGPGTRLLVL.

The CDR3 bases are TGTGCCAGTAGTCCACCCGGACAGGGGGCGATCCGCTACACCTTC. Amino acids: CASSPPGQGAIRYTF. The V gene is TRBV19, the J gene TRBJ1-2; 11 nucleotides match TRBD1. The CDR3 is 15 amino acids. The germline gives CDR1 LNHDA, CDR2 SQIVND (reference sequence). The V gene end was trimmed by 5 bases and the J gene end by 9 bases; junction bases not matched to a gene: 11.

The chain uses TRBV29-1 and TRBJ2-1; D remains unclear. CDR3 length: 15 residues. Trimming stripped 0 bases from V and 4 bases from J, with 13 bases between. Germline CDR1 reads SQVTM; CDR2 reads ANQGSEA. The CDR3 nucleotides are TGCAGCGTTGAAGACCTGTATGCGGCTTACAATGAGCAGTTCTTC. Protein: CSVEDLYAAYNEQFF.

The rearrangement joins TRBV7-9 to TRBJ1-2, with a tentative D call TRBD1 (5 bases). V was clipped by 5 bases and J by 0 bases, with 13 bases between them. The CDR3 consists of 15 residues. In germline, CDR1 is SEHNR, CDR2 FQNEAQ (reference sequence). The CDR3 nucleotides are TGTGCCAGCAGCCTGGCGGGGGGAGCTAACTATGGCTACACCTTC. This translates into CASSLAGGANYGYTF.

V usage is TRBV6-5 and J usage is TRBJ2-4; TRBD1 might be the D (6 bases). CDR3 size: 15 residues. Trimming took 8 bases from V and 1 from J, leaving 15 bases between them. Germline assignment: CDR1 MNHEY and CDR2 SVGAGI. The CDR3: CASHSLTGAKNIQYF. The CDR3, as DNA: TGTGCCAGCCACAGCCTTACAGGGGCCAAAAACATTCAGTACTTC.

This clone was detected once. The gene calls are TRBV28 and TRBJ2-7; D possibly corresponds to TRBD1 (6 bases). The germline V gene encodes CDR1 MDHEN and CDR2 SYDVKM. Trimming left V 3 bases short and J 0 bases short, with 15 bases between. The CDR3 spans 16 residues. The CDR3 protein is CASSFYETGHSYEQYF. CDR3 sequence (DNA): TGTGCCAGCAGTTTCTATGAGACAGGCCACTCCTACGAGCAGTACTTC.

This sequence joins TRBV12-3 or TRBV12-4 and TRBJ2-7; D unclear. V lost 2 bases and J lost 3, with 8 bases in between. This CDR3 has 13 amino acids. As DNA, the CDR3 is TGTGCCAGCAGTTTAAGCTGGAGCTACGAGCAGTACTTC. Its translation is CASSLSWSYEQYF.